This is a list of T cell receptor beta chains from one sample in a study of blood T cell repertoires in COVID-19. Repertoires were generated with immunoSEQ multiplex PCR, while TCRdb's copy carries only in-frame clones and drops some. Of about 390,000 clones listed, about 83% are singletons. The specimen sequenced was PBMCs or T cells enriched from blood (not recorded which). The receptors shown here come from a woman aged 45 to 65 who had recovered from COVID-19. Each CDR3 is given with its conserved first and last residue. Each record gives: J gene, D gene, V gene, clone size, CDR3 protein, CDR3 DNA. A D gene is named only where the DNA matches it firmly. Clone size is stated in some rows and not others, as once, few, many or a class when expanded.

>TRBJ1-2|TRBD1|TRBV27|.
CASSLTGALGYTF
TGTGCCAGCAGTTTAACAGGGGCGCTGGGCTACACCTTC
>TRBJ2-2|.|TRBV5-1|few
CASSLDRELAGELFF
TGCGCCAGCAGCTTGGATCGGGAGCTTGCCGGGGAGCTGTTTTTT
>TRBJ1-5|.|TRBV30|.
CAWSVGTSASNQPQHF
TGTGCCTGGAGTGTAGGGACTTCGGCGAGCAATCAGCCCCAGCATTTT
>TRBJ1-2|.|TRBV25-1|.
CASTSLGGDGYTF
TGTGCCAGCACTTCCCTTGGGGGCGATGGCTACACCTTC
>TRBJ2-3|TRBD2|TRBV11-1|.
CASSPYGTSDTDTQYF
TGTGCCAGCAGCCCGTACGGGACTAGCGACACAGATACGCAGTATTTT
>TRBJ2-7|TRBD1|TRBV27|.
CASSLVGGPRGEQYF
TGTGCCAGCAGTTTGGTAGGGGGCCCCCGTGGCGAGCAGTACTTC
>TRBJ2-5|.|TRBV3-1/TRBV3-2|.
CASGWLAQYQETQYF
TGTGCCAGCGGATGGCTAGCTCAGTACCAAGAGACCCAGTACTTC
>TRBJ2-5|TRBD1|TRBV27|.
CASSPPGQGETQYF
TGTGCCAGCAGTCCACCGGGACAGGGAGAGACCCAGTACTTC
>TRBJ1-5|TRBD1|TRBV28|.
CASSKRQGANDQPQHF
TGTGCCAGCAGTAAGCGACAGGGGGCCAACGATCAGCCCCAGCATTTT
>TRBJ2-7|TRBD1|TRBV6-5|.
CARPRQGSVYEQYF
TGTGCCAGACCGCGACAGGGGAGCGTATACGAGCAGTACTTC
>TRBJ1-2|.|TRBV29-1|.
CSLAGGAGTYGYTF
TGCAGCCTCGCCGGCGGGGCAGGGACTTATGGCTACACCTTC
>TRBJ2-5|TRBD1|TRBV6-5|.
CASSYSPGQGQETQYF
TGTGCCAGCAGTTACTCGCCGGGACAGGGACAAGAGACCCAGTACTTC
>TRBJ2-3|TRBD2|TRBV10-3|.
CAIRLAGVTDTQYF
TGTGCCATCAGACTAGCGGGGGTCACAGATACGCAGTATTTT
>TRBJ1-3|.|TRBV3-1/TRBV3-2|.
CASSQGGLSSGNTIYF
TGTGCCAGCAGCCAAGGGGGCTTATCCTCTGGAAACACCATATATTTT
>TRBJ2-7|.|TRBV10-3|.
CAISEGGAPNEQYF
TGTGCCATCAGTGAGGGAGGGGCGCCCAACGAGCAGTACTTC
>TRBJ1-6|.|TRBV30|.
CAWSVLSGNSPLHF
TGTGCCTGGAGTGTACTTTCAGGGAATTCACCCCTCCACTTT
>TRBJ1-4|TRBD1|TRBV5-8|once
CASSQGQGTEKLFF
TGTGCCAGCAGCCAGGGACAGGGGACTGAAAAACTGTTTTTT
>TRBJ1-5|.|TRBV6-6|.
CASGTGPQHF
TGTGCCAGCGGAACAGGTCCCCAGCATTTT